This T cell receptor (beta chain) is drawn from a study of blood T cell repertoires in COVID-19. Study-wide background: Samples of COVID-19 (acute and convalescent) were obtained from the United States, Italy and Spain. The analysed material was cDNA or gDNA that came from T cells, B-cell-depleted T cells, or PBMCs.

In the authors' workflow: Reference gene primer amplification yielded estimated nucleated cell counts. Produced via immunoSEQ multiplex PCR; TCRdb's table is partial and in-frame only. V, J and clone size are those of that table, while D and trimming were read from the DNA. Of 20,000 to 25,000 clones in the sample, around 88% were seen once. This receptor was obtained from a human donor with active COVID-19. The donor label of this sample is uncertain. Input material: peripheral blood.

The CDR3 bases are TGTGCCAGCAGCCTCCATACAGATACGCAGTATTTT. Translated, it gives CASSLHTDTQYF. The chain is built from TRBV3-1 (or the pseudogene TRBV3-2) and TRBJ2-3, with unresolved D. This CDR3 region has 12 residues. V lost 4 bases, J lost 3 bases, and 5 bases lay in between. CDR1 and CDR2 from the germline V gene are LGHDT and YNNKEL (reference sequence).